Below, 9 T cell receptor beta chains from the same sample are listed, as sequenced in a study of T cells in Graves' hyperthyroidism and ophthalmopathy. Amplification targeted TCR beta CDR3 regions from RNA transcripts. A set of HTBI primers served as the primers for a first-round RT-PCR of the TCR CDR3. Each CDR3 protein is one row after TCRdb ran MiXCR on the multiplex PCR reads. Among about 480,000 distinct CDR3 sequences listed, roughly 25% were seen once. Sequencing was performed on blood. The receptors were gathered from a woman aged 30 to 39 with Graves' ophthalmopathy.

This clonotype was observed at least ten times. The rearrangement links TRBV28 to TRBJ2-7; 7 nucleotides match TRBD1. The CDR3 extends over 14 amino acids. The J segment lost 9 bases and the V segment lost 5 bases, leaving 13 bases of the junction unmatched. The germline CDR1 and CDR2 sequences are MDHEN and SYDVKM. The CDR3 nucleotides are TGTGCCAGCAGTCTCTCCGCCGGACAGGTGGGGCAGTACTTC. Protein sequence: CASSLSAGQVGQYF.

This clonotype occurred many times. The chain is built from TRBV3-1 and TRBJ2-7, with D possibly being TRBD2 (6 bases). Looked up from germline, CDR1 is LGHDT and CDR2 is YNNKEL (reference sequence). The CDR3 runs to 14 residues. Trimming pared 0 bases from V and 0 bases from J, leaving 6 bases between. The CDR3 DNA reads TGTGCCAGCAGCCAAGAGGGGGGCTCCTACGAGCAGTACTTC. Its translation is CASSQEGGSYEQYF.

This clonotype was counted only a few times. The rearrangement joins TRBV6-1 to TRBJ2-2; TRBD1 might be the D (5 bases). From germline, CDR1 is MNHNS and CDR2 SASEGT. V lost 6 bases, J lost 3 bases, and 11 bases lay in between. The CDR3 length is 14 residues. CDR3 nucleotide sequence: TGTGCCAGCAGCCGACAGTTGGACACCGGGGAGCTGTTTTTT. As protein: CASSRQLDTGELFF.

The gene calls are TRBV4-1 and TRBJ1-1; D not resolved. The V gene lost 1 base and the J gene lost 4 bases, with 22 bases spanning the gap. The germline gives CDR1 MGHRA, CDR2 YSYEKL. The CDR3 extends over 18 amino acids. CDR3 DNA: TGCGCCAGCAGCCAAGTCCCAACCGCCGGGCGGACGGCCACTGAAGCTTTCTTT. It codes for CASSQVPTAGRTATEAFF.

In its sample, this clonotype was seen many times. This sequence joins TRBV20-1 and TRBJ1-2; the D gene is possibly TRBD1 (6 bases). The CDR3 is 12 residues long. V was cut by 6 bases and J by 0 bases, with 8 bases left in between. Germline V gene lookup returns CDR1 DFQATT and CDR2 SNEGSKA (reference sequence). CDR3 DNA: TGCAGTGCAGGGGACACTAACTATGGCTACACCTTC. Its translation is CSAGDTNYGYTF.

This clonotype came up many times. The J gene is TRBJ2-7, the V gene TRBV27; 12 nucleotides match TRBD1. The germline gives CDR1 MNHEY, CDR2 SMNVEV (reference sequence). V lost 4 bases to trimming and J lost 5 bases; unmatched junction nucleotides: 15. The CDR3 covers 18 residues. The CDR3 spells CASSSTHPGTGGSDEQYF. In DNA form, the CDR3 reads TGTGCCAGCAGTTCAACTCACCCCGGGACAGGGGGCAGCGACGAGCAGTACTTC.

About this clonotype: It may be a read error: a sequence one base away is much more abundant. This likely comes from a read error, as the CDR3 has no conserved phenylalanine or tryptophan at its end. CDR3 sequence (DNA): TGTGCCAGCAGTTACTCGGGACTCAACACCGGGGAGCTGTTTTTG. Residues: CASSYSGLNTGELFL. The rearrangement links TRBV6-5 to TRBJ2-2; D perhaps matches TRBD2 (6 bases). This CDR3 has 15 amino acids. Germline loops: CDR1 MNHEY, CDR2 SVGAGI. V was clipped by 0 bases and J by 2 bases, with 7 bases between them.

In regard to this clonotype: A single base separates this from a much larger clone, so it may be a read error. The chain recombines TRBV12-3 or TRBV12-4 with TRBJ2-2, with no clear D. The CDR3 is 16 residues long. Trimming left V 8 bases short and J 9 bases short, with 25 bases between. The CDR3 reads CASLPSWSRFARELFF. The CDR3, as DNA: TGTGCCAGCCTTCCCAGTTGGAGTAGATTTGCCAGGGAGCTGTTTTTT.

This clonotype was seen repeatedly, ten times or more. This chain joins TRBV6-5 and TRBJ2-7, with 8 bases fitting TRBD2. Germline-derived CDR1 and CDR2 are MNHEY and SVGAGI. The CDR3 has 17 amino acids. Germline trimming cut 2 bases from V and 3 bases from J; bases unmatched to any gene: 12. The CDR3 here is CASSYAHGGGGDYEQYF. CDR3 in DNA: TGTGCCAGCAGTTACGCTCACGGGGGGGGAGGGGACTACGAGCAGTACTTC.